This T cell receptor (beta chain) was identified in a study of cytomegalovirus exposure and HLA in healthy donors (dated by TCRdb to about 2017). Some background on the complete study: In an earlier analysis of 450 to 750 of the donors, about 270 Gb of sequence data and just under 120 million unique TCR beta sequences from roughly 180 million T cells were reported. About 330 gigabases of sequencing data and around 85 million unique TCR sequences made up an early release that covered under 750 HLA-typed donors. The genetic ancestry cluster associated with self-reported Caucasian donors included 65% to 90% of the roughly 400 genotyped donors. The study aimed to test whether signatures of past pathogen exposure could be identified by cataloging public T cell receptors. Using immunosequencing, the study profiled T cell repertoires from approximately 700 subjects and related those repertoires to cytomegalovirus serostatus. Besides the first cohort of some 670 subjects, a separate validation cohort made up of 120 or so different subjects was used. High-throughput TCR immunosequencing, statistical association of individual TCRs with disease status, and machine learning were combined to predict cytomegalovirus infection status. A later analysis re-analyzed previously published TCR beta repertoires from approximately 700 donors and added high-resolution HLA genotyping to study TCR occurrence patterns. The later analysis used no new phenotypic data to find candidate immune exposures, relying instead on TCR beta sequences and their occurrence across donors. An earlier analysis of around 580 of the donors used high-throughput TCR beta sequencing to judge whether each TCR beta V gene segment behaved as functional or pseudogenic. Donor age, sex, ethnicity and CMV serostatus were compiled together with the repertoire data. A later genetic analysis used genome-wide SNP genotypes for 398 of the 666 donors, treating that subset as a discovery cohort. Every discovery cohort repertoire had been produced on one sequencing platform. HLA typing covered class I and class II loci at four-digit resolution. Typing coverage varied by locus: 629-630 donors for A, B, C, DRB1 and DQB1; approximately 560 for DQA1; over 600 for DPA1; roughly 450 for DPB1. Roughly 5 DR-DQ haplotypes were treated as single units for association and clustering because of strong linkage in the cohort. On average, roughly 200,000 unique TCR beta nucleotide sequences were sequenced per donor among roughly 430 genotyped donors of the cohort, with 15% to 20% of those sequences being non-productive. Study-level results and caveats: A total of 150 or so TCR beta chains were listed by the study as associated with cytomegalovirus. An earlier analysis of around 500 of the donors showed that most TCR beta V segments appeared in productive rearrangements either about 87% or about 30% of the time, which broadly matched IMGT annotations. In a later analysis, the rate of TCR association differed among HLA loci, with DRB1 alleles having the most associated TCRs and HLA-C alleles having the fewest. In a later analysis, HLA-associated TCR beta chains were found to be more clonally expanded and to have lower generation probabilities than equally common non-associated chains. Linkage disequilibrium might explain the correlated functional status among segregating V segments, but an unknown experimental factor could not be excluded. In this cohort, only TCR beta chains were sequenced, and detectable features were limited by the absence of alpha or paired-chain data. The classifier was reported to diagnose cytomegalovirus status with high specificity and sensitivity in both the original and validation cohorts. Assigning TCR associations to individual alleles was difficult when HLA alleles, especially DR and DQ, strongly co-occurred. According to a later analysis, parvovirus B19, influenza, CMV and Epstein-Barr virus appeared linked to several top co-occurrence clusters. Most TCR sequences were seen in very few donors, while some public TCRs were found in many individuals. According to the authors, the approach could potentially be generalized to other disease states and immunological phenotypes. HLA typing was unavailable for some donors at each locus, so association tests used only the typed subset. Presence/absence analyses assumed roughly uniform sequencing depth across donors, an assumption that may not hold. In a later analysis, around 15,000 TCR beta sequences were associated with specific HLA alleles at a false discovery rate of 0.05. Compared with the 666-donor mean, donors in an Asian-associated ancestry cluster had fewer N-insertions in productive TCRs, according to a later genetic analysis. A further reported finding was that TCR beta sequences accurately predicted the HLA-A and HLA-B alleles for most subjects in the first cohort. In vitro tests confirmed that three of the cytomegalovirus-associated TCR beta chains recognize cytomegalovirus antigens. About 17 rarely observed V segments, including chromosome 9 orphons, were excluded from the earlier analysis of approximately 500 of the donors because counts were too low. A cluster of highly shared sequence variants was judged likely to represent a technical artifact of the sequencing pipeline. According to a later analysis, most CMV-associated TCR beta chains appeared to be HLA-restricted, and the HLA associations seemed to be driven largely by CMV exposure. In a later genetic analysis, a missense DCLRE1C variant was associated with V-gene and J-gene trimming of TCR beta chains, and the association was replicated in an independent cohort. Immune exposure information for the cohort was limited to CMV serostatus. Some IMGT-functional V segments, including TRBV6-2 and TRBV6-3, could not be told apart with the 87-base-pair reads, so those segments were excluded.

V drops 1 base and J drops 7 bases, leaving 14 bases in between. Inclusive of the bounding cysteine and phenylalanine, the CDR3 is 15 residues long. Of the read, only the CDR3 DNA is kept; its 45 bases are in frame from base 1. CDR1 and CDR2 are read off the germline V gene (reference sequence) as SEHNR and FQNEAQ. Details on this clone: Its binding antigen is unknown. Nothing much larger sits one base from this clone, and base qualities are not available.

The receptor library was made with the immunoSEQ multiplex PCR assay. The multiplex PCR relied on a mix of 60 forward primers for TCR Vbeta segments and 13 reverse primers for TCR Jbeta segments. The CDR3 region of rearranged TCR beta genes was amplified from genomic DNA by a multiplex PCR assay. On the Illumina HiSeq System, the amplified TCR beta libraries were sequenced as 87-base-pair reads. Per the source publication's procedure: A later analysis tallied 75 million to 95 million unique TCR beta chains across the 610 or so repertoires, and approximately 9.9 million of those chains were shared by two or more donors. A nearest-neighbor algorithm error-corrected the raw reads and collapsed the reads into unique sequences, merging closely related sequences to remove PCR and sequencing errors. V, D and J gene segments were assigned by aligning CDR3 sequences to IMGT reference sequences. For a sequence to be retained, at least a six-nucleotide match to both a V gene segment and a J gene segment was required. Rearrangements were classified as productive when the CDR3 lacked stop codons and remained in frame with V and J, and all other rearrangements were classified as non-productive. CDR3 was defined by IMGT convention, running from the second conserved V-encoded cysteine to the conserved J-encoded phenylalanine. In an earlier analysis of approximately 500 of the donors, sequences lacking an unambiguous match to a single V gene segment were excluded. An earlier analysis of about 600 of the donors called V segments functional above 56.7% productive rearrangements and segregating when the between-donor standard deviation exceeded 5%. A statistical classification framework was built to diagnose cytomegalovirus status from the catalog of TCR beta chain sequences. V and J gene assignment, in a later analysis, came from comparing TCR nucleotide sequences with IMGT/GENE-DB human TR gene sequences. Using the TCRdist pipeline, a later analysis assigned CDR3 sequences along with most-parsimonious VDJ recombination scenarios. In a later analysis, each TCR beta chain was defined by its CDR3 amino acid sequence together with its V-gene family, and reads lacking a unique V-gene family were excluded. To address suspected cross-contamination and a sequencing artifact, a later analysis removed around 600 highly shared, low-generation-probability nucleotide sequences. A later analysis calculated a clonal expansion index for each public chain from normalized within-repertoire ranks of inferred template counts. In a later analysis, generation probabilities were computed using a VDJ recombination model fitted to out-of-frame rearrangements, and the results were checked against IGoR. In a later analysis, TCR-TCR, TCR-HLA and TCR-CMV co-occurrence was scored with hypergeometric tests, and a repertoire-size bias correction was applied to TCR pairs. A later analysis estimated false discovery rates by permuting HLA or CMV assignments 20 times. A later analysis grouped co-occurring TCRs with DBSCAN, adding TCRdist sequence similarity when clustering within HLA-allele-positive subsets. For co-occurrence clustering, repertoires with fewer than 30,000 or more than 120,000 public chains were excluded, along with five repertoires with anomalous nucleotide sharing. TCRdb holds this immuneACCESS table with in-frame rearrangements only. Some clones are missing; in checked studies, unresolved V genes explain under half, and the rest has no known cause. Clone size and V and J calls were adopted from that table, with D and trimming inferred from the DNA. The sample yields tens of thousands of clones; about four fifths were counted once. The ten largest clones capture 1.4% to 1.5% of the sample.

In total, 630 or so healthy bone marrow donors made up the cohort. At the time of sampling, every cohort member was nominally healthy, though immune exposures that went unrecorded were likely present. The donor was CMV seronegative and belonged to the group of 352 seronegative cohort members. A peripheral blood sample was provided by each donor, and peripheral blood mononuclear cells were used for TCR beta sequencing. The Qiagen DNeasy Blood Extraction Kit was used to extract genomic DNA from the blood cell samples. Material for sequencing was PBMCs. The source of this sequence is a female donor in good health and CMV-seronegative. The chain couples TRBV7-9 to TRBJ2-1, and TRBD1 may be the D gene, going by 6 matching bases. The CDR3 region has the sequence CASSLVAQGWNEQFF. The nucleotide sequence is TGTGCCAGCAGCTTAGTGGCGCAGGGGTGGAATGAGCAGTTCTTC.